These 22 T cell receptor beta chains originate from one sample sequenced in a study of cytomegalovirus exposure and HLA in healthy donors. Generated by immunoSEQ multiplex PCR, the TCRdb table keeps only in-frame clones and is missing some. The sample lists roughly 50,000 clones; around 93% were seen once. Material: PBMCs. These receptors all come from a woman between 18 and 29 years old in good health and CMV-seropositive.

The V call is TRBV5-8, the J call TRBJ2-5, with 14 bases that match TRBD2. CDR3 length: 19 amino acids. The germline gives CDR1 SGHTS, CDR2 YDEGEE. V dropped 4 bases and J dropped 0; count of bases not matched to a gene: 11. The CDR3: CASSPVPGLAGAYQETQYF. The CDR3 DNA is TGTGCCAGCAGCCCGGTACCGGGACTAGCGGGGGCTTACCAAGAGACCCAGTACTTC.

The CDR3 region has the DNA TGTGCCAGCACCCCTATACCGACAGGGGGCTTCTCTGGGGCCAACGTCCTGACTTTC. Residues: CASTPIPTGGFSGANVLTF. The V and J genes are TRBV9 and TRBJ2-6; the match to TRBD1 covers 10 bases. The CDR3 has 19 residues. Per germline, CDR1 SGDLS and CDR2 YYNGEE. V shed 6 bases, J shed 0 bases, and the junction held 12 bases outside the gene matches.

The chain carries TRBV10-2 and TRBJ2-5; 11 nucleotides line up with TRBD2. Trimming at V came to 11 bases and at J to 1 base, leaving 3 bases not matched to a gene. The CDR3 has 13 amino acids. Germline assignment: CDR1 WSHSY and CDR2 SAAADI. DNA of the CDR3: TGCGCCGCGGGACTAGCGGTCCAAGAGACCCAGTACTTC. Amino acid sequence: CAAGLAVQETQYF.

DNA of the CDR3: TGCGCCAGCAGCGGACGGACAGGGGGCGTCTATGGCTACACCTTC. Translation gives CASSGRTGGVYGYTF. The chain has TRBV5-1 and TRBJ1-2; 11 bases align to TRBD1. Germline-derived CDR1 and CDR2 are SGHRS and YFSETQ. The V gene end was trimmed by 4 bases and the J gene end by 4 bases; junction bases not matched to a gene: 6. The CDR3 runs to 15 residues.

The gene calls are TRBV7-2 and TRBJ2-2; the D gene is possibly TRBD2 (5 bases). This CDR3 is built from 13 residues. V dropped 5 bases and J dropped 6 bases, with 10 bases sitting between them. Germline lookup yields CDR1 SGHTA and CDR2 FQGNSA. CDR3 sequence: CASSTDFAGELFF. CDR3 DNA: TGTGCCAGCAGCACGGACTTCGCCGGGGAGCTGTTTTTT. Full variable domain (outside the CDR3, taken from reference TRBV7-2 and TRBJ2-2): GAGVSQSPSNKVTEKGKDVELRCDPISGHTALYWYRQSLGQGLEFLIYFQGNSAPDKSGLPSDRFSAERTGGSVSTLTIQRTQQEDSAVYLCASSTDFAGELFFGEGSRLTVL.

This CDR3 is CASSRDNEAGNTIYF. DNA of the CDR3: TGCGCCAGCAGCCGGGACAATGAAGCTGGAAACACCATATATTTT. The chain employs TRBV4-3 and TRBJ1-3, with a weak D call TRBD1 (6 bases). Germline V gene sequence: CDR1 LGHNA, CDR2 YSLEER. There are 15 residues in the CDR3. V was trimmed by 4 bases and J by 2 bases, leaving 12 bases between them.

The chain recombines TRBV9 with TRBJ2-7; 8 bases line up with TRBD2. The CDR3 spans 13 residues. Germline V gene data show CDR1 as SGDLS and CDR2 as YYNGEE. V lost 2 bases and J lost 7; bases outside the gene matches: 5. The CDR3: CASSVGPGGEQYF. The CDR3 nucleotides read TGTGCCAGCAGCGTCGGCCCGGGGGGGGAGCAGTACTTC.

The J gene is TRBJ1-6, the V gene TRBV4-3; 7 bases match TRBD1. CDR1 and CDR2 from the germline V gene are LGHNA and YSLEER. V gave up 2 bases and J gave up 6 bases; unmatched junction bases: 7. This CDR3 is 16 amino acids long. CDR3 sequence (DNA): TGCGCCAGCAGCCAATCACCCGGGACAGTTAATTCACCCCTCCACTTT. Translating it yields CASSQSPGTVNSPLHF.

The J gene is TRBJ2-4, the V gene TRBV27; 9 bases align to TRBD2. The germline CDR1 and CDR2 sequences are MNHEY and SMNVEV (reference sequence). CDR3 length: 16 residues. The junction had 5 bases not matched to a gene; V was cut back by 5 bases and J by 0 bases. The DNA of the CDR3 is TGTGCCAGCAGTATAGCGGGGGCCCTAGCCAAAAACATTCAGTACTTC. It is translated as CASSIAGALAKNIQYF.

The chain couples TRBV6-6 to TRBJ1-4, with 8 bases aligning to TRBD1. In germline, CDR1 is MNHNY, CDR2 SVGAGI (reference sequence). The J segment lost 8 bases and the V segment lost 2 bases, leaving 1 base of the junction unmatched. The CDR3 extends over 13 amino acids. CDR3 residues: CASSYRDREKLFF. The CDR3 coding sequence is TGTGCCAGCAGTTACAGGGACAGGGAAAAACTGTTTTTT.

V is TRBV4-2 and J is TRBJ2-3, with 8 bases that match TRBD2. V shed 0 bases and J 8 bases; nucleotides not matched to a gene: 7. The CDR3 consists of 15 residues. The germline V gene has CDR1 LGHNA and CDR2 YNFKEQ. CDR3 sequence (DNA): TGTGCCAGCAGCCAAGAGACGGGGGGGCCCTCTACGCAGTATTTT. Protein sequence: CASSQETGGPSTQYF.

CDR3 DNA: TGTGCCAGCAGTGAATATCAGGACTACCAGTTCTTC. Translating gives CASSEYQDYQFF. The V and J genes are TRBV6-1 and TRBJ2-1, with D possibly matching TRBD2 (6 bases). CDR3 length: 12 amino acids. The germline gives CDR1 MNHNS, CDR2 SASEGT. Between the trimmed V and J ends, which lost 2 bases and 13 bases, there was a span of 12 bases.

The sample holds one count of this clone. The chain couples TRBV10-3 to TRBJ1-2; TRBD1 agrees at 12 bases. The V gene's germline CDR1 is ENHRY and CDR2 SYGVKD. The CDR3 sequence is 15 residues long. V shed 7 bases and J 4 bases; nucleotides not matched to a gene: 7. Here the CDR3 reads CAITEGTGGPYGYTF. CDR3 DNA sequence: TGTGCCATCACCGAGGGGACAGGGGGCCCCTATGGCTACACCTTC.

DNA of the CDR3: TGTGCCAGCAGCGACGGGACTGGAAAAAACATTCAGTACTTC. It yields the protein CASSDGTGKNIQYF. The rearrangement joins TRBV9 to TRBJ2-4, with TRBD2 as a possible D gene (6 bases). V was clipped by 3 bases and J by 4 bases, with 11 bases between them. Germline V gene sequence: CDR1 SGDLS, CDR2 YYNGEE. The CDR3 runs 14 residues.

The V gene is TRBV18, the J gene TRBJ1-1, with a weak D call TRBD1 (6 bases). The CDR3 contains 15 residues. The germline V gene has CDR1 KGHSH and CDR2 LQKENI. Trimming took 3 bases from V and 2 from J, leaving 13 bases between them. The CDR3 DNA reads as TGTGCCAGCTCACCGGAAGGGGGGGGCAACACTGAAGCTTTCTTT. Translating it yields CASSPEGGGNTEAFF.

The gene calls are TRBV5-8 and TRBJ2-2; 10 positions match TRBD1. Germline V gives CDR1 SGHTS, CDR2 YDEGEE. The CDR3 length is 15 residues. V was pared by 5 bases and J by 4 bases, with 5 bases of the junction left unmatched. CDR3 loop: CASSRQGARTGELFF. In DNA form, the CDR3 reads TGTGCCAGCAGTAGACAGGGGGCGCGCACCGGGGAGCTGTTTTTT.

The J gene is TRBJ1-5, the V gene TRBV10-2; D call uncertain. V dropped 2 bases and J dropped 5 bases, with 7 bases sitting between them. There are 13 residues in the CDR3. The germline V gene has CDR1 WSHSY and CDR2 SAAADI. The CDR3 spells CASSEESHQPQHF. CDR3 in DNA: TGCGCCAGCAGTGAGGAAAGCCATCAGCCCCAGCATTTT.

The chain uses TRBV27 and TRBJ2-7, with 9 bases identical to TRBD1. The CDR3 covers 15 residues. Unmatched junction bases numbered 9, after V lost 5 bases and J lost 4 bases. Germline values: CDR1 MNHEY, CDR2 SMNVEV (reference sequence). This CDR3 reads CASSVKTGGSYEQYF. CDR3 bases: TGTGCCAGCAGTGTAAAGACAGGGGGAAGTTACGAGCAGTACTTC.

The chain couples TRBV7-3 to TRBJ2-2; 7 positions match TRBD2. The CDR3 is made up of 16 amino acids. Germline CDR1 and CDR2: SGHTA and FQGTGA. With V trimmed by 1 base and J by 5 bases, 7 bases remained unmatched. In nucleotides, the CDR3 is TGTGCCAGCAGCTTAAGCGGACTAGTAGGAACCGGGGAGCTGTTTTTT. It yields the protein CASSLSGLVGTGELFF.

V is TRBV19 and J is TRBJ1-6; D may be TRBD1 (5 bases). This CDR3 has 13 residues. Trimming removed 1 base from V and 10 bases from J, with 8 bases in between. Germline V gene lookup returns CDR1 LNHDA and CDR2 SQIVND (reference sequence). The CDR3, as DNA: TGTGCCAGTAGTATAGGGGGGGGATCACCCCTCCACTTT. Residues: CASSIGGGSPLHF.

The CDR3 reads CATRIKRGGIGEQFF. The CDR3 DNA sequence: TGTGCCACCAGAATTAAGCGGGGGGGCATTGGTGAGCAGTTCTTC. The chain recombines TRBV15 with TRBJ2-1, with TRBD2 matching 10 bases. Germline loops: CDR1 LNHNV, CDR2 YYDKDF (reference sequence). V shed 6 bases and J 9 bases; nucleotides not matched to a gene: 11. CDR3 size: 15 residues.

The genes are TRBV4-3 and TRBJ1-5; D is undetermined. Trimming removed 0 bases at V and 6 bases at J, with 9 bases between. Germline CDR1 is LGHNA and CDR2 is YSLEER. The CDR3 is made up of 14 amino acids. The CDR3 DNA is TGCGCCAGCAGCCAAGAGGTACGAGGTCAGCCCCAGCATTTT. This translates into CASSQEVRGQPQHF.